The 7 T cell receptor beta chains given below trace back to one sample, sequenced in a study of blood T cells in healthy people across ages. The use of a sample-barcoded 5' primer and a J-beta primer mix characterized a second PCR of about 6 to 11 cycles. TCRdb reprocessed the 5' RACE reads via MiXCR and lists one record per CDR3 protein. The sample includes over 600,000 distinct CDR3 sequences, 40% to 45% of them seen just once. Sequencing was performed on blood. The receptors come from a man aged 80 or over in good health.

The chain combines TRBV6-2 or TRBV6-3 with TRBJ2-7; no firm D call. Per the germline V gene, CDR1 is MNHEY and CDR2 is SVGEGT. The CDR3 loop spans 13 amino acids. V was trimmed by 6 bases and J by 7 bases, leaving 16 bases between them. The CDR3 DNA is TGTGCCAGCAGAACGGGCCCGGTGGGAGAGCAGTACTTC. Its protein is CASRTGPVGEQYF.

The chain combines TRBV24-1 with TRBJ2-1; 8 bases are shared with TRBD2. This CDR3 has 15 amino acids. Germline CDR1 is KGHDR and CDR2 is SFDVKD. The V gene end was trimmed by 3 bases and the J gene end by 7 bases; junction bases not matched to a gene: 7. CDR3 bases: TGTGCCACCAGTGATCCCGGGGGGGAAGGTAATGAGCAGTTCTTC. Translated, it gives CATSDPGGEGNEQFF.

The chain links TRBV20-1 to TRBJ2-1, with 9 bases that match TRBD2. The CDR3 runs to 14 residues. Trimming cost V 4 bases and J 8 bases; bases outside gene matches: 9. Germline values: CDR1 DFQATT, CDR2 SNEGSKA (reference sequence). The DNA of the CDR3 is TGCAGTGCTACCGGCGGGAGGGCCCGCGATGAGCAGTTCTTC. It translates to CSATGGRARDEQFF.

This chain joins TRBV15 and TRBJ1-2, with 7 bases aligning to TRBD1. This CDR3 has 15 residues. Germline CDR1 and CDR2: LNHNV and YYDKDF (reference sequence). Unmatched junction bases numbered 8, after V lost 1 base and J lost 6 bases. Written as DNA, the CDR3 is TGTGCCACCAGCAGAGGCAAGGGACAGAACCATGGCTACACCTTC. Translated: CATSRGKGQNHGYTF. Full variable domain (remainder filled in from reference TRBV15 and TRBJ1-2): DAMVIQNPRYQVTQFGKPVTLSCSQTLNHNVMYWYQQKSSQAPKLLFHYYDKDFNNEADTPDNFQSRRPNTSFCFLDIRSPGLGDTAMYLCATSRGKGQNHGYTFGSGTRLTVV.

A word on this clonotype: One end of the junction does not line up with germline, which may come from a read error. V gene TRBV11-3 combines with J gene TRBJ2-4, with D possibly matching TRBD1 (5 bases). Germline V lookup: CDR1 SGHNT, CDR2 YENEEA. The CDR3 covers 12 residues. CDR3 loop: CASGLDRGLQYF. The CDR3 DNA reads as TGTGCCAGCGGCTTAGATAGGGGTCTTCAGTACTTC.

In its sample, this clonotype was seen a few times. The V gene is TRBV24-1, the J gene TRBJ2-1, with unresolved D. The CDR3 spans 12 residues. V lost 4 bases and J lost 9, with 9 bases in between. From germline, CDR1 is KGHDR and CDR2 SFDVKD. CDR3 residues: CATSEGRSEQFF. CDR3 DNA: TGTGCCACCAGTGAAGGCCGGAGTGAGCAGTTCTTC.

This clonotype has more than one count but fewer than ten. The V gene is TRBV5-6, the J gene TRBJ2-3, with 13 bases aligning to TRBD2. Germline loops: CDR1 SGHDT, CDR2 YYEEEE. The CDR3 totals 16 residues. The V gene end was trimmed by 4 bases and the J gene end by 5 bases; junction bases not matched to a gene: 7. The CDR3 reads CASSQLAGGLRDTQYF. CDR3 nucleotides: TGTGCCAGCAGCCAACTAGCGGGGGGGCTGAGAGATACGCAGTATTTT.